The 24 T cell receptor beta chains below come from one sample, sequenced in a study of cytomegalovirus exposure and HLA in healthy donors. This PCR relied on a set of 60 Vbeta primers and 13 Jbeta primers. Repertoires were generated with immunoSEQ multiplex PCR, while TCRdb's copy carries only in-frame clones and drops some. This table holds more than 80,000 clones, around 80% found once. The sample was PBMCs. The receptor source for this set is a human donor in good health.

This rearrangement joins TRBV5-1 to TRBJ2-2; weak D call: TRBD2 (5 bases). Germline CDR1 reads SGHRS; CDR2 reads YFSETQ. CDR3 length: 14 residues. Trimming shortened V by 2 bases and J by 2 bases, and 7 bases separated the two germline ends. CDR3: CASSFGLNTGELFF. The CDR3 nucleotides read TGCGCCAGCAGCTTCGGACTTAACACCGGGGAGCTGTTTTTT.

This clone was counted between two and nine times. The chain employs TRBV25-1 and TRBJ1-1; D gene uncertain. Germline V gene lookup returns CDR1 MGHDK and CDR2 SYGVNS. Trimming left V 4 bases short and J 8 bases short, with 14 bases between. The CDR3 sequence is 13 residues long. The CDR3 bases are TGTGCCAGCAGTGTCTCTGGGAGCAAAGAAGCTTTCTTT. Protein product: CASSVSGSKEAFF.

V and J are TRBV9 and TRBJ1-1; a weak D match, TRBD1 (6 bases). This CDR3 is built from 14 residues. Germline V CDR1 and CDR2: SGDLS, YYNGEE. With 3 bases removed from V and 5 bases from J, the gap between germline ends came to 14 bases. The CDR3 reads CASSGTAKGTEAFF. In DNA, the CDR3 is TGTGCCAGCAGCGGGACAGCAAAGGGGACTGAAGCTTTCTTT.

This chain joins TRBV6-1 and TRBJ1-1; 9 positions agree with TRBD1. The germline gives CDR1 MNHNS, CDR2 SASEGT. The V and J ends lost 4 bases and 3 bases, in that order; junction bases with no gene match: 9. CDR3 length: 16 amino acids. This chain's CDR3 is CASSGSQGARDTEAFF. As DNA, the CDR3 is TGTGCCAGCAGTGGATCACAGGGGGCGCGGGACACTGAAGCTTTCTTT.

The chain uses TRBV5-1 and TRBJ2-1; the D gene is possibly TRBD1 (6 bases). This CDR3 is 16 amino acids long. The germline gives CDR1 SGHRS, CDR2 YFSETQ. The V end lost 4 bases, the J end lost 5 bases, and 19 bases lay between the germline ends. CDR3 sequence reads: CASSRRRQGSNNEQFF. The CDR3 coding sequence is TGCGCCAGCAGCCGACGTCGGCAGGGGTCGAACAATGAGCAGTTCTTC.

The chain couples TRBV10-3 to TRBJ1-5; 8 bases map to TRBD1. With 6 bases clipped from V and 2 bases from J, the junction kept 6 bases outside the gene matches. The CDR3 totals 15 residues. The V gene's germline CDR1 is ENHRY and CDR2 SYGVKD. CDR3 coding DNA: TGTGCCATCAGAGGGGACAGGTCCGGCAATCAGCCCCAGCATTTT. Its translation is CAIRGDRSGNQPQHF.

In this sample, this clone turned up a few times. The chain has TRBV4-1 and TRBJ1-2; 7 nucleotides match TRBD1. The V segment lost 1 base and the J segment 4 bases; nucleotides outside the gene matches: 6. This CDR3 is built from 15 residues. The germline V gene encodes CDR1 MGHRA and CDR2 YSYEKL. The CDR3 DNA reads as TGCGCCAGCAGCCAAGGACAGGGAGACCCCTATGGCTACACCTTC. This sequence encodes CASSQGQGDPYGYTF.

The chain links TRBV6-5 to TRBJ2-5, with 9 bases aligning to TRBD1. V gave up 4 bases and J gave up 6 bases; unmatched junction bases: 3. This CDR3 region has 13 residues. Germline V gene data show CDR1 as MNHEY and CDR2 as SVGAGI. CDR3 protein: CASSWTGAQTQYF. The CDR3 DNA sequence: TGTGCCAGCAGTTGGACAGGGGCGCAGACCCAGTACTTC.

DNA for the CDR3: TGTGCCAGCAGTTATCGGGGTGCGACGTACTTC. The encoded protein is CASSYRGATYF. J is TRBJ2-7 and V is TRBV6-5, with D possibly matching TRBD2 (5 bases). Trimming shortened V by 3 bases and J by 12 bases, and 12 bases separated the two germline ends. Germline CDR1 MNHEY, CDR2 SVGAGI. The CDR3 contains 11 residues.

The V call is TRBV7-8, the J call TRBJ2-7; TRBD2 is a possible D gene (6 bases). This CDR3 region has 16 residues. V was cut by 1 base and J by 0 bases, with 13 bases left in between. CDR1 and CDR2 (germline): SGHVS, FQNEAQ. In DNA, the CDR3 is TGTGCCAGCAGCTTAGGCAGGGACGGGAGCTCCTACGAGCAGTACTTC. This translates into CASSLGRDGSSYEQYF.

CDR3 nucleotides: TGTGCCAGTAGGCCCCCGGGACAGAACACCGGGGAGCTGTTTTTT. Translation gives CASRPPGQNTGELFF. This rearrangement joins TRBV19 to TRBJ2-2, with TRBD1 as a possible D gene (6 bases). The CDR3 has 15 amino acids. V was clipped by 6 bases and J by 1 base, with 12 bases between them. Germline values: CDR1 LNHDA, CDR2 SQIVND (reference sequence). Full variable domain (rest looked up from reference TRBV19 and TRBJ2-2): DGGITQSPKYLFRKEGQNVTLSCEQNLNHDAMYWYRQDPGQGLRLIYYSQIVNDFQKGDIAEGYSVSREKKESFPLTVTSAQKNPTAFYLCASRPPGQNTGELFFGEGSRLTVL.

This clone was counted between two and nine times. The CDR3 here is CASSESGNTGELFF. As DNA, the CDR3 is TGTGCCAGCAGTGAAAGCGGAAACACCGGGGAGCTGTTTTTT. The chain is built from TRBV25-1 and TRBJ2-2, with a possible D match to TRBD2 (5 bases). Germline V CDR1 and CDR2: MGHDK, SYGVNS. Trimming removed 2 bases from V and 2 bases from J, with 6 bases in between. This CDR3 is 14 amino acids long. Drawing the rest from reference TRBV25-1 and TRBJ2-2, the complete variable domain is EADIYQTPRYLVIGTGKKITLECSQTMGHDKMYWYQQDPGMELHLIHYSYGVNSTEKGDLSSESTVSRIRTEHFPLTLESARPSHTSQYLCASSESGNTGELFFGEGSRLTVL.

V is TRBV5-1 and J is TRBJ1-6; D gene uncertain. Trimming removed 4 bases from V and 7 bases from J, with 15 bases in between. The CDR3 spans 15 residues. Germline lookup yields CDR1 SGHRS and CDR2 YFSETQ. CDR3 protein: CASSGRADANSPLHF. The CDR3 DNA reads TGCGCCAGCAGCGGGAGAGCCGACGCAAATTCACCCCTCCACTTT.

V usage is TRBV18 and J usage is TRBJ1-1; a weak D match, TRBD1 (5 bases). The V gene lost 2 bases and the J gene lost 1 base, with 11 bases spanning the gap. This CDR3 comprises 15 residues. Germline V lookup: CDR1 KGHSH, CDR2 LQKENI. CDR3 amino acids: CASSPRWGENTEAFF. The CDR3 bases are TGTGCCAGCTCACCAAGGTGGGGGGAGAACACTGAAGCTTTCTTT.

This clone was observed a few times. The gene calls are TRBV6-6 and TRBJ1-5; D call uncertain. CDR1 is MNHNY, CDR2 SVGAGI, per germline (reference sequence). This CDR3 contains 13 residues. V dropped 1 base and J dropped 5 bases, with 6 bases sitting between them. The CDR3 region is CASSYLRDQPQHF. CDR3 sequence (DNA): TGTGCCAGCAGTTACTTGAGGGATCAGCCCCAGCATTTT.

The chain links TRBV13 to TRBJ2-7, with 8 bases fitting TRBD2. Germline CDR1 and CDR2: PRHDT and FYEKMQ (reference sequence). V shed 5 bases and J 3 bases; nucleotides not matched to a gene: 6. The CDR3 extends over 14 amino acids. The CDR3 nucleotides read TGTGCCAGCAGCCCGGGGGGGGGATACTACGAGCAGTACTTC. It encodes CASSPGGGYYEQYF.

The chain employs TRBV5-6 and TRBJ1-2; tentatively, D is TRBD1 (6 bases). Germline V CDR1 and CDR2: SGHDT, YYEEEE. Trimming took 1 base from V and 4 from J, leaving 11 bases between them. This CDR3 spans 14 amino acids. CDR3 DNA sequence: TGTGCCAGCAGCTTGAAACAGGGTTTCTATGGCTACACCTTC. Translation: CASSLKQGFYGYTF.

This clone turned up a few times. This chain connects TRBV7-9 to TRBJ2-1; 9 positions match TRBD2. Per the germline V gene, CDR1 is SEHNR and CDR2 is FQNEAQ (reference sequence). The CDR3 is made up of 14 amino acids. After removal of 1 base from V and 10 bases from J, the junction contained 5 bases not matched to a gene. The DNA for the CDR3 is TGTGCCAGCAGCTTAGGCGGGGGGGACGGGGAGCAGTTCTTC. Encoded protein: CASSLGGGDGEQFF.

This chain connects TRBV11-2 to TRBJ1-1, with a weak D call TRBD1 (5 bases). V gave up 6 bases and J gave up 11 bases, with 19 bases separating them. The CDR3 is 13 amino acids. Germline assignment: CDR1 SGHAT and CDR2 FQNNGV. CDR3 DNA sequence: TGTGCCAGCAGTTACCAGGGCGGGGCCCGGGCTTTCTTT. This translates into CASSYQGGARAFF. Combining the CDR3 with reference TRBV11-2 and TRBJ1-1 gives the whole variable domain EAGVAQSPRYKIIEKRQSVAFWCNPISGHATLYWYQQILGQGPKLLIQFQNNGVVDDSQLPKDRFSAERLKGVDSTLKIQPAKLEDSAVYLCASSYQGGARAFFGQGTRLTVV.

The chain is built from TRBV6-9 and TRBJ1-1; D is possibly TRBD1 (6 bases). The CDR3 extends over 16 amino acids. V gave up 2 bases and J gave up 4 bases, with 17 bases separating them. Germline loops: CDR1 MNHGY, CDR2 SVAAGI. The CDR3: CASSYGADSLGTEAFF. As DNA, the CDR3 is TGTGCCAGCAGTTATGGGGCGGACAGTCTTGGCACTGAAGCTTTCTTT.

The chain links TRBV5-8 to TRBJ2-5; 9 nucleotides match TRBD2. This CDR3 is 17 amino acids long. CDR1 SGHTS and CDR2 YDEGEE come from the germline V gene. J was trimmed by 2 bases and V by 0 bases; bases with no gene match: 8. The CDR3 spells CASSLGARTSVQETQYF. The DNA for the CDR3 is TGTGCCAGCAGCTTGGGGGCTAGGACTAGCGTTCAAGAGACCCAGTACTTC. The variable domain in full, with the rest retrieved from reference TRBV5-8 and TRBJ2-5, is EAGVTQSPTHLIKTRGQQATLRCSPISGHTSVYWYQQALGLGLQFLLWYDEGEERNRGNFPPRFSGRQFPNYSSELNVNALELEDSALYLCASSLGARTSVQETQYFGPGTRLLVL.

This chain connects TRBV19 to TRBJ1-5, with TRBD1 matching over 7 bases. CDR1 and CDR2 from the germline V gene are LNHDA and SQIVND (reference sequence). CDR3 length: 16 residues. V trimming: 3 bases; J trimming: 8 bases; junction bases outside the gene matches: 13. CDR3 nucleotide sequence: TGTGCCAGTAGTATGGGATCGACAGGGATTGGAAAGCCCCAGCATTTT. Translating it yields CASSMGSTGIGKPQHF.

This clone was counted a few times. The chain employs TRBV19 and TRBJ1-5; D gene uncertain. The ends were cut back, 3 bases at V and 0 bases at J, with 18 bases in the middle. CDR1 and CDR2 (germline): LNHDA, SQIVND (reference sequence). This CDR3 contains 18 residues. The CDR3, as DNA: TGTGCCAGTAGTATCGAAGGTGAGGGAGGTCGTAGCAATCAGCCCCAGCATTTT. Translated: CASSIEGEGGRSNQPQHF.

CDR3 sequence: CAWSIGLAGDTGELFF. The CDR3 bases are TGTGCCTGGAGTATTGGGCTAGCGGGGGACACCGGGGAGCTGTTTTTT. The chain joins TRBV30 to TRBJ2-2; TRBD2 aligns across 10 bases. The CDR3 extends over 16 amino acids. V trimming: 2 bases; J trimming: 3 bases; junction bases outside the gene matches: 6. Germline assignment: CDR1 GTSNPN and CDR2 SVGIG (reference sequence).